The present T cell receptor (beta chain) was sequenced within a study of T cell responses to AZD1222 COVID-19 vaccine (dated by TCRdb to about 2021). At the level of the whole study: Because spike-specific TCR depth and breadth did not differ between the two schedules, AZD1222 recipients who got a second dose at roughly 4 weeks were pooled with those who got a second dose at roughly 12 weeks. TCR sequencing covered more than 230 trial participants: 200 to 220 given two doses of AZD1222 and 26 given two doses of MenACWY control vaccine. Trial participants were enrolled by age into subgroups of 18-55, 56-69 and 70-plus years, and around 140, 26 and 57 TCR-sequenced participants, respectively, were included in these subgroups.

The time point label, as the study defines it: baseline before first vaccination. Vaccinee samples came from UK trials COV001 and COV002, including a single-blind randomized controlled phase 2/3 trial of AZD1222 (ChAdOx1 nCoV-19) in healthy adults. For TCRbeta chain sequencing, PBMC samples were collected from trial participants at day 0 and at day 28 after the second dose. The CDR3 regions of human TCRbeta chains were subjected to immunosequencing. The original pipeline was this. Repertoire TCRs were matched against a reference library of SARS-CoV-2-specific TCRs generated with the MIRA antigen-specificity platform. Breadth was defined as the fraction of unique TCRs that were SARS-CoV-2-associated, and depth was defined as the fraction of total T cells that were SARS-CoV-2-associated. Each spike-specific TCR was assigned to its reactive spike region and to a CD4 or CD8 class using the MIRA data. Log10-transformed breadth and depth values were compared by one-way ANOVA with Sidak's multiple comparisons tests. Drawn from immuneACCESS, this table holds only the in-frame rearrangements with V and J called that TCRdb kept. Clones are partly lost; checked studies trace under half to an unresolved V gene and leave the rest unexplained. D and trimming come from the DNA, and the V and J calls and clone size come from that table. The sample table holds around 140,000 clones, of which 75% to 90% were seen once. The ten largest account for roughly 1.5% of the sample.

What the work shows at the level of the full study, not this receptor alone: The 56-69-year group was small, and its depth increase did not reach significance, likely because of low power. Reportedly, close to half of the unique spike-specific TCRs recognized epitopes lying outside the regions that are mutated in the B.1.351 and B.1.1.7 variants. Because no day 14 peak-response samples were available, the repertoires could be characterized only after the peak T cell response. Vaccine-associated CD4 TCRs spanned the whole spike protein, with dominant responses in regions 160-218 and 743-854. After two AZD1222 doses, both the breadth and the depth of spike-specific TCRs were significantly higher than at day 0 and than in MenACWY recipients. Participants were mostly white British and included more females than males, and it was suggested by the authors that clonal diversity may have been underestimated. Conclusions about previously exposed vaccinees are limited, since just five to seven AZD1222 recipients were seropositive for SARS-CoV-2 at baseline.

Details on this clone: Its cognate antigen has yet to be identified. No much larger clonotype is one base removed from it; base qualities were not supplied.

CDR1 is given as SGHVS and CDR2 as FNYEAQ, both from the germline V gene. Germline trimming amounts to 1 base on V and 6 bases on J, with 5 as the count of junction bases outside the gene matches. Counted from cysteine to phenylalanine, this CDR3 has 15 amino acids. The read is trimmed to its CDR3 DNA, 45 bases read in frame from base 1. This receptor chain uses TRBV7-6 and TRBJ2-7; TRBD2 lines up with 11 middle nucleotides. This TCR was recovered from an adult in good health. This sample comprised peripheral blood, obtained on day 0 of AZD1222 vaccination. The bases are TGTGCCAGCAGCTTAGAACTAGCGGGGGTCTTCGAGCAGTACTTC. It translates to CASSLELAGVFEQYF.